This entry concerns a single TCR beta chain. Antigen unknown. The record originates from a study of shared clonotypes between healthy human individuals. Study-wide findings and caveats: In several donors, about 5% of naive CD4 clonotypes appeared in common.

Sequenced by immunoSEQ multiplex PCR; TCRdb stores in-frame clones only, minus some. Among roughly 2 million clones listed, over 85% were seen once. Terminally differentiated effector memory CD45RA+ cells were excluded by CCR7 positive selection of CD45RO-negative cells. V lost 4 bases to trimming and J lost 0 bases; unmatched junction nucleotides: 16. Germline CDR1 and CDR2: WSHSY and SAAADI. This CDR3 has 19 residues. The sample was naive CD8+ T cells sorted from blood. The TCR originated in a man between 18 and 35 years old in good health. This chain connects TRBV10-2 to TRBJ2-7, with 9 positions matching TRBD1. The CDR3, as DNA: TGCGCCAGCAGTGCCACAGGACAGGGGACCTTTTTGGGCTCCTACGAGCAGTACTTC. It yields the protein CASSATGQGTFLGSYEQYF.